These 10 T cell receptor beta chains were sequenced from one sample in a study of blood T cell repertoires in COVID-19. Profiling relied on immunoSEQ multiplex PCR, and the TCRdb table lists in-frame clones only, not all of them. There are over 250,000 clones in the sample; around 87% occur only once, and about 5% lies in the top ten. Sequencing used PBMCs or T cells enriched from blood (not recorded which). The receptor source for this set is a woman in her 30s who had recovered from COVID-19.

The chain links TRBV25-1 to TRBJ1-4; D not certain. The V end was cut by 2 bases, the J end by 0 bases, with 7 bases between. Germline V gives CDR1 MGHDK, CDR2 SYGVNS. The CDR3 totals 15 residues. CDR3 in DNA: TGTGCCAGCAGTGAAATGAGGGCAACTAATGAAAAACTGTTTTTT. Protein product: CASSEMRATNEKLFF.

The rearrangement uses TRBV3-1 (or the pseudogene TRBV3-2) and TRBJ2-1, with 9 nucleotides matching TRBD2. Germline assignment: CDR1 LGHDT and CDR2 YNNKEL (reference sequence). There are 16 residues in the CDR3. J lost 5 bases, V lost 3 bases, and 8 bases had no gene match. The CDR3 region has the DNA TGTGCCAGCAGCCAGTGGGGACTAGCAGTGAACAATGAGCAGTTCTTC. Its protein product is CASSQWGLAVNNEQFF.

The V and J genes are TRBV2 and TRBJ1-1, with 9 positions matching TRBD1. Germline lookup yields CDR1 SNHLY and CDR2 FYNNEI. This CDR3 region has 14 residues. With 2 bases clipped from V and 8 bases from J, the junction kept 6 bases outside the gene matches. Here the CDR3 reads CASSERGQGAEAFF. CDR3 nucleotide sequence: TGTGCCAGCAGTGAACGGGGACAGGGTGCCGAAGCTTTCTTT.

This sequence joins TRBV3-1 (or the pseudogene TRBV3-2) and TRBJ2-1; the match to TRBD2 covers 9 bases. The CDR3 covers 15 residues. The V gene end was trimmed by 0 bases and the J gene end by 10 bases; junction bases not matched to a gene: 7. Germline values: CDR1 LGHDT, CDR2 YNNKEL (reference sequence). DNA for the CDR3: TGTGCCAGCAGCCAAGATTTTAGCGGGGGCCAAGAGCAGTTCTTC. This translates into CASSQDFSGGQEQFF.

The V gene is TRBV30, the J gene TRBJ1-2; D is unclear. The CDR3 is 15 residues long. CDR1 and CDR2 from the germline V gene are GTSNPN and SVGIG (reference sequence). Trimming pared 4 bases from V and 4 bases from J, leaving 19 bases between. As DNA, the CDR3 is TGTGCCTGGACCCCCGACCAGACGGGGATCTATGGCTACACCTTC. Translating gives CAWTPDQTGIYGYTF.

The J gene is TRBJ2-7, the V gene TRBV7-9; the D gene is possibly TRBD1 (6 bases). Germline CDR1 and CDR2: SEHNR and FQNEAQ (reference sequence). The CDR3 covers 15 residues. Trimming shortened V by 0 bases and J by 0 bases, and 9 bases separated the two germline ends. The CDR3, as DNA: TGTGCCAGCAGCTTAGCACAGGGCATCTCCTACGAGCAGTACTTC. Translated: CASSLAQGISYEQYF.

The CDR3 spells CASSPIGASSYNSPLHF. The CDR3 region has the DNA TGCGCCAGCAGCCCTATTGGGGCGAGCTCCTATAATTCACCCCTCCACTTT. The chain employs TRBV5-1 and TRBJ1-6; D possibly corresponds to TRBD1 (5 bases). Germline loops: CDR1 SGHRS, CDR2 YFSETQ. This CDR3 is 17 amino acids long. The germline V and J ends were trimmed by 4 bases and 0 bases, with 14 bases remaining between them.

This chain links TRBV9 with TRBJ1-4; D uncertain. This CDR3 contains 14 residues. The germline V gene encodes CDR1 SGDLS and CDR2 YYNGEE. Trimming pared 1 base from V and 1 base from J, leaving 5 bases between. CDR3 residues: CASSVTGTNEKLFF. The CDR3 nucleotides are TGTGCCAGCAGCGTAACGGGAACTAATGAAAAACTGTTTTTT.

The chain combines TRBV6-1 with TRBJ2-7, with D perhaps matching TRBD2 (5 bases). V was pared by 2 bases and J by 2 bases, with 13 bases between. In germline, CDR1 is MNHNS, CDR2 SASEGT. The length of the CDR3 is 15 residues. In DNA, the CDR3 is TGTGCCAGCAGTGAAATCGGGATACTCGCCTACGAGCAGTACTTC. The encoded protein is CASSEIGILAYEQYF.

The chain is built from TRBV30 and TRBJ1-2; a weak D match, TRBD1 (6 bases). The CDR3 runs 14 residues. Trimming stripped 0 bases from V and 8 bases from J, with 16 bases between. Germline-derived CDR1 and CDR2 are GTSNPN and SVGIG (reference sequence). The CDR3 DNA reads TGTGCCTGGAGTGTACTCAACAGGGAAGGGGGCTACACCTTC. This translates into CAWSVLNREGGYTF.